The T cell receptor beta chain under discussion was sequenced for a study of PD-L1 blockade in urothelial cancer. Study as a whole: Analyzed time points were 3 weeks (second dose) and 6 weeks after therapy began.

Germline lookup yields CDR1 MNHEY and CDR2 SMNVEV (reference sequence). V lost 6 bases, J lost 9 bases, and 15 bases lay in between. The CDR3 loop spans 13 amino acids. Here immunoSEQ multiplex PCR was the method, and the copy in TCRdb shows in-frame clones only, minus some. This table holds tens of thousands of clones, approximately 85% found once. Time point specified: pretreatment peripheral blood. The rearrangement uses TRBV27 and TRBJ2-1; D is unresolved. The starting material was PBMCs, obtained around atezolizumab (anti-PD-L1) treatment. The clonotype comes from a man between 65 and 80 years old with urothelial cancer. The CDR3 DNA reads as TGTGCCAGCAGCACCCCGGTTGCAGGTGAGCAGTTCTTC. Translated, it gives CASSTPVAGEQFF.